Here is one T cell receptor beta chain with its context. The germline V gene has CDR1 LGHDT and CDR2 YNNKEL (reference sequence). V was shortened by 0 bases and J by 13 bases, with 24 bases between the two germline ends. CDR3 length: 17 amino acids. The record originates from a study of blood T cell repertoires in COVID-19. Profiled with immunoSEQ multiplex PCR; TCRdb holds only in-frame clones, not every one. This table holds some 230,000 clones, around four fifths found once. The chain links TRBV3-1 (or the pseudogene TRBV3-2) to TRBJ1-4; D is possibly TRBD1 (6 bases). Sequencing input: peripheral blood. The clonotype comes from a woman over 75 with COVID-19, enrolled during active disease. Here the CDR3 reads CASSQDRGRGLGTGLFF. CDR3 DNA sequence: TGTGCCAGCAGCCAAGATAGGGGGAGGGGTCTGGGGACTGGACTGTTTTTT.